The rows below give T cell receptor beta chains drawn from one sample of a study of neurological immune-mediated disorders. TCRdb itself ran the 5' RACE reads through MiXCR, one entry per CDR3 protein. The profile shows tens of thousands of distinct CDR3 sequences, about 10% of them singletons. The sample taken for sequencing was PBMCs. The receptors were sampled from a man aged 60 to 69 in good health. Each CDR3 is given with its conserved first and last residue. A D gene is named only where the DNA matches it firmly. Expanded clones are given a class, and other clones once, few, many or no size at all.

15 many TRBJ2-1 - TRBV5-1 TGCGCCAGCAGCTTAGGGGGGGGCGGGCCAGATGAGCAGTTCTTC CASSLGGGGPDEQFF
14 many TRBJ2-3 - TRBV7-2 TGTGCCAGCAGCCTGGGAGGGGGGGCGGGAACGCAGTATTTT CASSLGGGAGTQYF
11 many TRBJ2-3 - TRBV12-3/TRBV12-4 TGTGCCAGCAGTCGGGACTTGCGGCAGTATTTT CASSRDLRQYF
17 - TRBJ2-2 TRBD2 TRBV9 TGTGCCAGCAGCACAAGAGCGGGGGCCCTGAGCACCGGGGAGCTGTTTTTT CASSTRAGALSTGELFF
15 many TRBJ2-1 TRBD2 TRBV12-3/TRBV12-4 TGTGCCAGCACCCATTGGGGGGGTCTGGACAATGAGCAGTTCTTC CASTHWGGLDNEQFF
14 many TRBJ1-1 - TRBV5-1 TGCGCCAGCACCCAGGGTTGGGGGGGCACTGAAGCTTTCTTT CASTQGWGGTEAFF
15 many TRBJ2-3 - TRBV7-9 TGTGCCAGCAGGTTCACCAGGGGGGACACAGATACGCAGTATTTT CASRFTRGDTDTQYF
15 many TRBJ2-2 TRBD2 TRBV7-2 TGTGCCAGCAGGGGAGGGGCAAATAAGGCCGGGGAGCTGTTTTTT CASRGGANKAGELFF
15 many TRBJ1-5 TRBD1 TRBV9 TGTGCCAGCAGCGTAGGAGAGGGGGCTTATCAGCCCCAGCATTTT CASSVGEGAYQPQHF
14 many TRBJ1-2 - TRBV4-3 TGCGCCAGCAGCCAAGGCATGGAATTCGGTGGCTACACCTTC CASSQGMEFGGYTF
13 few TRBJ2-2 - TRBV2 TGTGCCAGCAAACTGGAGAACACCGGGGAGCTGTTTTTT CASKLENTGELFF
17 many TRBJ2-2 TRBD1 TRBV12-3/TRBV12-4 TGTGCCAGCAGCCCGAGGGGGACAGGGAGTGGAGCCGGGGAGCTGTTTTTT CASSPRGTGSGAGELFF
16 many TRBJ2-5 TRBD1 TRBV24-1 TGTGCCACCAGTGACTCCGGGACAGGGGATCGAGAGACCCAGTACTTC CATSDSGTGDRETQYF
13 many TRBJ2-3 - TRBV5-1 TGCGCCAGCAGCTCCGGGCGCACAGATACGCAGTATTTT CASSSGRTDTQYF
14 medium-sized TRBJ2-3 TRBD1 TRBV5-1 TGCGCCAGCAGCTTTGGACAGGGCTCAGATACGCAGTATTTT CASSFGQGSDTQYF
15 - TRBJ2-7 - TRBV14 TGTGCCAGCAGCCAATGGACAAGGAGCCTCCACGAGCAGTACTTC CASSQWTRSLHEQYF
15 many TRBJ1-2 TRBD1 TRBV20-1 TGCAGTGCTAGAGGGACCGGACAGGGGTCGCGCGGCTACACCTTC CSARGTGQGSRGYTF
12 many TRBJ2-7 - TRBV6-6 TGTGCCAGCAGCACCAGACTAGGCGAGCAGTACTTC CASSTRLGEQYF
13 many TRBJ1-2 - TRBV6-5 TGTGCCAGCAGTTACGCGGGGGACTATGGCTACACCTTC CASSYAGDYGYTF
14 many TRBJ1-3 - TRBV5-5 TGTGCCAGCAGCTTCGGCTCTACTGGAAACACCATATATTTT CASSFGSTGNTIYF
12 many TRBJ1-1 - TRBV5-5 TGTGCCAGCAGCTTGGAGAAGGCTGAAGCTTTCTTT CASSLEKAEAFF
15 many TRBJ1-5 TRBD1 TRBV15 TGTGCCACCAGCTTCCAGGGGGGCGGCAATCAGCCCCAGCATTTT CATSFQGGGNQPQHF
16 few TRBJ2-7 TRBD1 TRBV27 TGTGCCAGCAGTTTTTCGTCCGGGACAGCCTCCTACGAGCAGTACTTC CASSFSSGTASYEQYF